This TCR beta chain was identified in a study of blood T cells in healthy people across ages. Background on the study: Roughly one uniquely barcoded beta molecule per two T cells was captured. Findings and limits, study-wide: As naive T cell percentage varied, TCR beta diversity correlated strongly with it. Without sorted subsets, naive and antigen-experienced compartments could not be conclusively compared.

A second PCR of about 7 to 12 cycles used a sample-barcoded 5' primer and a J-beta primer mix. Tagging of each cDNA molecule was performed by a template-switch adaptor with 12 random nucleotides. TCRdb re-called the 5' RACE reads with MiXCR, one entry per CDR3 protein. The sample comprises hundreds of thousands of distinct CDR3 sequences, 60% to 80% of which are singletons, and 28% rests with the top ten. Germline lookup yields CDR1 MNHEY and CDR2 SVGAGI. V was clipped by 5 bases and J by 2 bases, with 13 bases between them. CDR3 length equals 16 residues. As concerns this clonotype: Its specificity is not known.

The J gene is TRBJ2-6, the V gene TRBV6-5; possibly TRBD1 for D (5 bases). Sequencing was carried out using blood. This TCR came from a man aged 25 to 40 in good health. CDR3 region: CASSQTVRPGANVLTF. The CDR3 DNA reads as TGTGCCAGCAGTCAGACAGTCCGCCCTGGGGCCAACGTCCTGACTTTC.